This TCR beta chain is drawn from a study of T-cell reconstitution after alpha-beta-depleted transplantation in children. Study outcomes and limitations: Reports say that about two months after transplant, the alpha-beta T cells came out of several hundred graft clones that had expanded. Newly generated T cells supplied most T-cell counts and diversity one year post-transplant. From surviving recipient T cells and thymic progenitors came the high day-60 TCRbeta diversity observed in some patients.

V trimming: 2 bases; J trimming: 3 bases; junction bases outside the gene matches: 7. Per the germline V gene, CDR1 is SNHLY and CDR2 is FYNNEI. The CDR3 runs 16 residues. The table lists this clonotype with many counts. What it recognizes is unknown. The TCRbeta library was prepared with unique molecular identifiers. MiXCR, run by TCRdb on the PCR reads, gives a single entry per CDR3 protein. The sample carries some 300,000 distinct CDR3 sequences, 6.5% to 9% recorded once. The gene calls are TRBV2 and TRBJ1-5; 7 bases line up with TRBD1. The source of this sequence is a female patient younger than 10 who had a stem cell transplant for Fanconi anemia, so the T cells may come from the graft donor. This sample comprised peripheral blood, obtained 360 days after TCRalphabeta/CD19-depleted stem cell transplant. The CDR3 sequence is CASSESLDRLNQPQHF. DNA for the CDR3: TGTGCCAGCAGTGAATCTTTGGACAGGCTCAATCAGCCCCAGCATTTT.